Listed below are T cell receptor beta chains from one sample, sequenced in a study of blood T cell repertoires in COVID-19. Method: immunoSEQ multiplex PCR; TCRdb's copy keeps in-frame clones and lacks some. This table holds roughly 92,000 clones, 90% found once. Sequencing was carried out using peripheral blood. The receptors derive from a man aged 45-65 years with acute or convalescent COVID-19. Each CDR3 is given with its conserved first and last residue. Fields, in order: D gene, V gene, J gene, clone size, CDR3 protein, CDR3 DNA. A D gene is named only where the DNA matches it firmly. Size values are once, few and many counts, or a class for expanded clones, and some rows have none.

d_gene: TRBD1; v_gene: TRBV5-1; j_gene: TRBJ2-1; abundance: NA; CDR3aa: CASSLEGDRDEQFF; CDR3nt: TGCGCCAGCAGCTTGGAAGGGGACAGGGATGAGCAGTTCTTC
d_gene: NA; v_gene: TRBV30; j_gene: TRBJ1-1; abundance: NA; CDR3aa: CAWSHREAATEAFF; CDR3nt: TGTGCCTGGAGTCACAGGGAAGCGGCCACTGAAGCTTTCTTT
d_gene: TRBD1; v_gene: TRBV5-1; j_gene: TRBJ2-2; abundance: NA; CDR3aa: CASTDRGPTGELFF; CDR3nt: TGCGCCAGCACCGACAGGGGGCCCACCGGGGAGCTGTTTTTT
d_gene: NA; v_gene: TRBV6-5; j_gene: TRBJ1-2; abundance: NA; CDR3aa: CASSYSSAGYGYTF; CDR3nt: TGTGCCAGCAGTTACAGCTCGGCGGGCTATGGCTACACCTTC
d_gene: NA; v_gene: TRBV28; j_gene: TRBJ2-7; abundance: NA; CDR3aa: CASRAEYEQYF; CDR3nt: TGTGCCAGCAGGGCTGAATACGAGCAGTACTTC
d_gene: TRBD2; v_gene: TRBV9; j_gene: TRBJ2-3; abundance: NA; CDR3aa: CASSVDLAGGFTDTQYF; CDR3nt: TGTGCCAGCAGCGTAGATCTAGCGGGAGGATTCACAGATACGCAGTATTTT
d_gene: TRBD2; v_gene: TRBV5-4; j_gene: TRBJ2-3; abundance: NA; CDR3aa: CASSLRLAGAFDTQYF; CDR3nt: TGTGCCAGCAGCTTGAGACTAGCGGGAGCATTTGATACGCAGTATTTT
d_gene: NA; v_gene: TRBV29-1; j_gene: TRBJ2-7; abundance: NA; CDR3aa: CSVEFTHYEQYF; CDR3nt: TGCAGCGTTGAATTCACACACTACGAGCAGTACTTC
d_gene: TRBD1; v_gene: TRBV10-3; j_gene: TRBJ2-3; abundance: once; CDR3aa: CAISAQDRDTQYF; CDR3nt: TGTGCCATCAGTGCTCAGGACAGGGATACGCAGTATTTT
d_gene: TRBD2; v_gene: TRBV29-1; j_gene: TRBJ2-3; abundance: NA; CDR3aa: CSVASGSTSTDTQYF; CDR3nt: TGCAGCGTCGCTAGCGGGAGTACTAGCACAGATACGCAGTATTTT
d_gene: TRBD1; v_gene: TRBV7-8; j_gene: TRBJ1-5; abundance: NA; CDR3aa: CASSRGTGEGQPQHF; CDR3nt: TGTGCCAGCAGCAGAGGGACAGGGGAAGGTCAGCCCCAGCATTTT
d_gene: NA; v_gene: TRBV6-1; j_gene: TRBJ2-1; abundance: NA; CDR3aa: CASSEAVTRVQFF; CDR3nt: TGTGCCAGCAGTGAAGCTGTGACTAGAGTGCAGTTCTTC
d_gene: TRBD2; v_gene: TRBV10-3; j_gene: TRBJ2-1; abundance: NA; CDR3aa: CAATGTSTVNEQFF; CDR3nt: TGTGCCGCAACCGGGACTAGCACGGTCAATGAGCAGTTCTTC
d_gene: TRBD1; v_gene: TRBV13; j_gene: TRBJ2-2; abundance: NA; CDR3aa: CASSLDRVGTGELFF; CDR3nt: TGTGCCAGCAGCCTGGACAGGGTTGGGACCGGGGAGCTGTTTTTT
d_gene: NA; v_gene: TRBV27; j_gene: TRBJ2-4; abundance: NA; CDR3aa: CASSLGARTEYIQYF; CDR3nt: TGTGCCAGCAGTTTAGGGGCAAGGACCGAATACATTCAGTACTTC
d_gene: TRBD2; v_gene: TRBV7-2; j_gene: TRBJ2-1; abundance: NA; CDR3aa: CASRPEVAGVVAVF; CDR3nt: TGTGCCAGCAGACCGGAGGTAGCGGGAGTAGTGGCGGTCTTC
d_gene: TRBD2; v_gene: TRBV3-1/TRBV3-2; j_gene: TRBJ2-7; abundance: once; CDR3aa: CASSQFWAGGTHEQYF; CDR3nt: TGTGCCAGCAGCCAATTCTGGGCGGGAGGAACCCACGAGCAGTACTTC
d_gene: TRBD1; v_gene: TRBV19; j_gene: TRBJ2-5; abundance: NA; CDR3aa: CASRRTGLETQYF; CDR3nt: TGTGCCAGTAGAAGGACAGGGTTAGAGACCCAGTACTTC
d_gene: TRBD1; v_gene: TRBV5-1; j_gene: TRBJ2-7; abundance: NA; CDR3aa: CASSLDRGFYEQYF; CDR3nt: TGCGCCAGCAGCCTCGACAGGGGATTCTACGAGCAGTACTTC
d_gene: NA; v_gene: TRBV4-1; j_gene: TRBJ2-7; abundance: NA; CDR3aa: CASSQDIRQGSRVSYEQYF; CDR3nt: TGCGCCAGCAGCCAAGATATACGGCAGGGAAGCAGGGTAAGCTACGAGCAGTACTTC
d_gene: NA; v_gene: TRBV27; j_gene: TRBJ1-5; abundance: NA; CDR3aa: CASSEQGRNQPQHF; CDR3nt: TGTGCCAGCAGTGAACAGGGAAGGAATCAGCCCCAGCATTTT
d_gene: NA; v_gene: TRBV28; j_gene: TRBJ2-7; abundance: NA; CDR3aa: CASSPHREGYEQYF; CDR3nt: TGTGCCAGCAGTCCCCACAGGGAGGGCTACGAGCAGTACTTC
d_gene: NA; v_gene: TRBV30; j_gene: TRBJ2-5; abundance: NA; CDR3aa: CAWSRGFETQYF; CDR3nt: TGTGCCTGGAGCAGGGGTTTCGAGACCCAGTACTTC
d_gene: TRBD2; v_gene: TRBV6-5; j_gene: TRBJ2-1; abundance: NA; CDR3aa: CASSYFTSGFNNEQFF; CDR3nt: TGTGCCAGCAGTTACTTTACTAGCGGGTTTAACAATGAGCAGTTCTTC
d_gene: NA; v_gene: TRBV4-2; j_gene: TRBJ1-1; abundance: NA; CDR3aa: CASSPLGGGRSTEAFF; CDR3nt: TGTGCCAGCAGCCCCCTCGGCGGGGGGCGGAGTACTGAAGCTTTCTTT
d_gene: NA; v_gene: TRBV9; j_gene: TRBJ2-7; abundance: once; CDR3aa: CASSSRSRTQSYEQYF; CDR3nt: TGTGCCAGCAGCTCCCGGTCCCGGACTCAGTCCTACGAGCAGTACTTC
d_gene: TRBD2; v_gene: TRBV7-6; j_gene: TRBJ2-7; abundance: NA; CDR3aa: CASSLEAGGTYEQYF; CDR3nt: TGTGCCAGCAGCTTAGAGGCGGGAGGAACCTACGAGCAGTACTTC
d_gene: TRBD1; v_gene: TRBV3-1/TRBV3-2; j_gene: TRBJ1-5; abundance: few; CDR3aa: CASSHRGADLPQHF; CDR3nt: TGTGCCAGCAGCCACAGGGGGGCCGACCTACCCCAGCATTTT
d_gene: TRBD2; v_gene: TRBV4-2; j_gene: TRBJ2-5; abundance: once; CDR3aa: CASSQGTSGTQGETQYF; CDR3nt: TGTGCCAGCAGCCAAGGGACTAGCGGGACCCAGGGGGAGACCCAGTACTTC
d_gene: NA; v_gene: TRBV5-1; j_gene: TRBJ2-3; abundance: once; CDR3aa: CASSLELDTDTQYF; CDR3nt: TGCGCCAGCAGCTTGGAGCTAGACACAGATACGCAGTATTTT
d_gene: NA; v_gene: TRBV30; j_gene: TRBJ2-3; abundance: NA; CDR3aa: CAWSVLDTQYF; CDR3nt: TGTGCCTGGAGTGTACTTGATACGCAGTATTTT
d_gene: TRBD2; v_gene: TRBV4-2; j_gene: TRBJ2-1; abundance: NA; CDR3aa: CASSQRTARLALNEQFF; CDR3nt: TGTGCCAGCAGCCAACGAACCGCGAGACTAGCGCTCAATGAGCAGTTCTTC
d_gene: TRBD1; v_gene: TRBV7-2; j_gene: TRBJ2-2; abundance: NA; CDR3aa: CASSYRGTGELFF; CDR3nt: TGTGCCAGCAGCTACAGGGGAACCGGGGAGCTGTTTTTT
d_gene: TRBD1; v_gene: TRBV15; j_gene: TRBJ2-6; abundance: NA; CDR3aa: CATSSKSPETGGDGANVLTF; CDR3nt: TGTGCCACCAGCAGCAAGTCTCCAGAGACAGGGGGCGATGGGGCCAACGTCCTGACTTTC
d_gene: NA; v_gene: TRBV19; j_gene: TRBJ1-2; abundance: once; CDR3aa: CASRGGTPQVYYGYTF; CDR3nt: TGTGCCAGTAGAGGAGGCACCCCCCAAGTATACTATGGCTACACCTTC
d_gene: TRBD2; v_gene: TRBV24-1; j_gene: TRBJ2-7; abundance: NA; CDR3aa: CATSDRLAGGGYEQYF; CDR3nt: TGTGCCACCAGTGATCGACTAGCGGGAGGCGGGTACGAGCAGTACTTC
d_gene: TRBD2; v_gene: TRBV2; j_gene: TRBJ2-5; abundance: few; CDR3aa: CASSEGTSSGTQYF; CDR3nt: TGTGCCAGCAGTGAAGGGACTAGTTCAGGGACCCAGTACTTC
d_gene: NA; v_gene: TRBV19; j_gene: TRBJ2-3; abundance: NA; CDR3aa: CASSIRQGYFASGPADTQYF; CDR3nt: TGTGCCAGTAGTATCAGACAGGGATATTTCGCTAGCGGGCCGGCCGATACGCAGTATTTT
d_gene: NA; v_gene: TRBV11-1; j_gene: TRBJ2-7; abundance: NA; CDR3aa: CASSLATGEAYEQYF; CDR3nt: TGTGCCAGCAGCTTAGCCACAGGGGAGGCCTACGAGCAGTACTTC
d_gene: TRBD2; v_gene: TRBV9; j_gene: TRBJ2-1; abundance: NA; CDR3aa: CASSSYSGGNEQFF; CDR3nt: TGTGCCAGCAGCTCCTATAGCGGGGGCAATGAGCAGTTCTTC
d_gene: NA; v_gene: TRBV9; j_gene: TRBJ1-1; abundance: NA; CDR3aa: CASSLGGADTEAFF; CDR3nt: TGTGCCAGCAGCCTCGGGGGGGCGGACACTGAAGCTTTCTTT
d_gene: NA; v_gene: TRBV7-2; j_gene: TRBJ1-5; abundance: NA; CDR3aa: CASSLQPSNQPQHF; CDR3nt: TGTGCCAGCAGCCTACAGCCTAGCAATCAGCCCCAGCATTTT
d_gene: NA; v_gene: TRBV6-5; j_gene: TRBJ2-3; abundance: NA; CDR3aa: CASSYEKGMQYF; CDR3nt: TGTGCCAGCAGTTACGAAAAGGGGATGCAGTATTTT
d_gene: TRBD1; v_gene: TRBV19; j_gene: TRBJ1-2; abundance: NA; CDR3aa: CASSQTTGGNGYTF; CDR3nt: TGTGCCAGTAGCCAGACCACAGGGGGCAATGGCTACACCTTC
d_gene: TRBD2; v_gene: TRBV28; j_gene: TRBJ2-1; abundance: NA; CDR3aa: CASSLPGGNEQFF; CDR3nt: TGTGCCAGCAGCCTCCCCGGGGGGAATGAGCAGTTCTTC
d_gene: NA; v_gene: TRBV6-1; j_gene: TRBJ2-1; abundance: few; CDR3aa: CASSEVSESYNEQFF; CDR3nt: TGTGCCAGCAGTGAAGTATCGGAGTCCTACAATGAGCAGTTCTTC